The T cell receptor beta chain described here comes from a study of T cells after posttransplantation cyclophosphamide. The CDR3 length is 16 residues. Germline lookup yields CDR1 LGHNA and CDR2 YNFKEQ. Germline trimming cut 0 bases from V and 7 bases from J; bases unmatched to any gene: 7. The assay was immunoSEQ multiplex PCR, and TCRdb's table has in-frame clones only and misses some. Among more than 30,000 clones, under 95% were seen once, and the ten largest hold 0.24%. The naive gate required viable CD3+CD4+ or CD3+CD8+ cells with CCR7+CD45RA+CD45RO-CD95-CD27+CD28+ phenotype. The receptor was isolated from a woman aged 60-75 years in good health, CMV-negative, and a related stem cell transplant donor. This chain uses TRBV4-2 with TRBJ2-3, with 10 bases aligning to TRBD2. Source material: naive CD4+ T cells sorted from PBMCs. Here the CDR3 reads CASSQEEGLALNTQYF. The DNA for the CDR3 is TGTGCCAGCAGCCAAGAAGAGGGACTAGCGCTCAATACGCAGTATTTT.